This is a list of T cell receptor beta chains from one sample in a study of breast tumors, draining lymph nodes, adjacent tissues. TCRdb fed the multiplex PCR reads into MiXCR, producing one record per CDR3 protein. The table has roughly 70,000 distinct CDR3 sequences, about 40% seen once. The specimen sequenced was breast tumor tissue. The receptors here all came from a female donor with breast cancer. Some clones in this sample may be carry-over from other donors' samples. Each CDR3 is given with its conserved first and last residue. D genes are given only for firm matches. For some rows the clone size is stated as once, few or many, or as a class when expanded; others skip it.

len	abundance	j_gene	v_gene	d_gene	CDR3nt	CDR3aa
18	NA	TRBJ2-7	TRBV2	TRBD1	TGTGCCAGCAGTCTTCTCTTCATACCGGGACAGGAGAGGTACGAGCAGTACTTC	CASSLLFIPGQERYEQYF
19	many	TRBJ2-1	TRBV2	TRBD2	TGTGCCAGCATGCCCCGACTAGCGGGGGGACAGAGCTCCTACAATGAGCAGTTCTTC	CASMPRLAGGQSSYNEQFF
13	NA	TRBJ1-2	TRBV5-1	NA	TGCGCCAGCAGCTTAGATAACCTCTATGGCTACACCTTC	CASSLDNLYGYTF
12	NA	TRBJ1-2	TRBV6-2/TRBV6-3	NA	TGTGCCAGCAGACATCTCACCCTGGGCTACACCTTC	CASRHLTLGYTF
14	NA	TRBJ1-4	TRBV2	TRBD1	TGTGCCAGCAGCCAAACAGGGGTACGGGAAAAACTGTTTTTT	CASSQTGVREKLFF
13	NA	TRBJ2-3	TRBV4-2	NA	TGTGCCAGCAGCCCCAGGGTTTCGGATACGCAGTATTTT	CASSPRVSDTQYF
14	NA	TRBJ1-1	TRBV24-1	TRBD1	TGTGCCACCAGTGCAGGGGGCATGAACACTGAAGCTTTCTTT	CATSAGGMNTEAFF
13	many	TRBJ2-1	TRBV20-1	NA	TGCAGTGCTAGGGCCCCCCTGTCCAATGAGCAGTTCTTC	CSARAPLSNEQFF
18	few	TRBJ1-1	TRBV7-9	TRBD1	TGTGCCAGCAGCTTAGTCACAGGGGGCGAGGATCAAGACACTGAAGCTTTCTTT	CASSLVTGGEDQDTEAFF
16	NA	TRBJ1-4	TRBV9	TRBD1	TGTGCCAGCAGTGATGTGACAGGGACGTACGGAGAAAAACTGTTTTTT	CASSDVTGTYGEKLFF
15	many	TRBJ2-2	TRBV2	TRBD2	TGTGCCAGCAGTAATAGCGGGAGTTTGACCGGGGAGCTGTTTTTT	CASSNSGSLTGELFF
15	NA	TRBJ2-7	TRBV20-1	NA	TGCAGTGCCCACGACCGGGGGCCTGCAGGGGACGAGCAGTACTTC	CSAHDRGPAGDEQYF
16	many	TRBJ2-1	TRBV6-2/TRBV6-3	TRBD2	TGTGCCAGCAGTTACGTATCTAGCGGGAGGAGGTATGAGCAGTTCTTC	CASSYVSSGRRYEQFF
12	NA	TRBJ2-7	TRBV7-8	NA	TGTGCCAGCAGCTTAGCGGGAGAGGAGCAGTACTTC	CASSLAGEEQYF
16	few	TRBJ1-1	TRBV11-3	TRBD1	TGTGCCAGCACCGGGAGGACAGGGGTTTGGGTAACTGAAGCTTTCTTT	CASTGRTGVWVTEAFF
14	few	TRBJ1-5	TRBV6-1	NA	TGTGCCAGCAGTCTCACGGGGGGTGGTCAGCCCCAGCATTTT	CASSLTGGGQPQHF
15	NA	TRBJ2-1	TRBV19	NA	TGTGCCACTAGTATAGCGGCAGGGAAGTACAATGAGCAGTACTTT	CATSIAAGKYNEQYF
13	NA	TRBJ2-5	TRBV27	NA	TGTGCCAGCAGTTTATCCGGTGGGAAGACCCAGTACTTC	CASSLSGGKTQYF
13	many	TRBJ2-5	TRBV5-1	NA	TGCGCCAGCAGCACGGGATCTCAAGAGACCCAGTACTTC	CASSTGSQETQYF
15	once	TRBJ2-1	TRBV20-1	NA	TGCAGTGCTGACCTCTGGTGGGATTCCTCCAATGAGCAGTTCTTC	CSADLWWDSSNEQFF
15	many	TRBJ2-7	TRBV7-3	TRBD2	TGTGCCAGCAGCTTAACTAGCGGGGGCCCCTACGAGCAGTACTTC	CASSLTSGGPYEQYF
12	NA	TRBJ1-2	TRBV19	TRBD1	TGTGCCAGTAGTCCAAGACAGGGAGGCTACACCTTC	CASSPRQGGYTF
17	many	TRBJ2-5	TRBV7-9	TRBD1	TGTGCCAGCACCCCCGGGACAGCTTTTTCCCTCCAAGAGCCCCAGTACTTC	CASTPGTAFSLQEPQYF
15	NA	TRBJ1-2	TRBV15	NA	TGTGCCACCAGCAGAGATGGTTGGCAGATCTATGGCTACACCTTC	CATSRDGWQIYGYTF
14	many	TRBJ2-3	TRBV4-2	TRBD1	TGTGCCAGCAGCCGACAGGGGGCTGGAGATACGCAGTATTTT	CASSRQGAGDTQYF
14	many	TRBJ1-2	TRBV9	NA	TGTGCCAGCAGCGGAAGTCGTTGGGACTATGGCTACACCTTC	CASSGSRWDYGYTF
14	NA	TRBJ2-1	TRBV6-2/TRBV6-3	NA	TGTGCCAGCAGTAGAGGGTCTATCTACAATGAGCAGTTCTTC	CASSRGSIYNEQFF
15	NA	TRBJ2-5	TRBV7-6	TRBD1	TGTGCCAGCAGCCCCGGGGGGACAGGGCTAGAGACCCAGCACTTC	CASSPGGTGLETQHF
16	NA	TRBJ1-4	TRBV4-3	NA	TGCGCCAGCAGCCAAGGCCCGAGTCGAAGTAATGAAAAACTGTTTTTT	CASSQGPSRSNEKLFF
14	NA	TRBJ2-1	TRBV6-5	NA	TGTGCCAGCAGTTACGTCCGGCTTCTTAGTGAGCAGTTCTTC	CASSYVRLLSEQFF
13	many	TRBJ1-2	TRBV4-1	NA	TGCGCCAGCAGCCATCCGGTCGGGTATGGCTACACCTTC	CASSHPVGYGYTF
14	many	TRBJ2-7	TRBV20-1	NA	TGCAGTGCTAGAGATGAGAAAGGGACCTACGAGCAGTACTTC	CSARDEKGTYEQYF
15	many	TRBJ2-2	TRBV12-3/TRBV12-4	NA	TGTGCCAGCAGTTTCACCACCGCGAACACCGGGGAGCTGTTTTTT	CASSFTTANTGELFF
15	many	TRBJ1-2	TRBV7-2	TRBD1	TGTGCCAGCAGGGGACAGGGCTCCGCTATGACTGGCTACACCTTC	CASRGQGSAMTGYTF
16	many	TRBJ1-2	TRBV19	TRBD1	TGTGCCAGTAGTTCGGACAGGGGGCCAAATAACTATGGCTACACCTTC	CASSSDRGPNNYGYTF
16	NA	TRBJ2-2	TRBV14	TRBD1	TGTGCCAGCAGCCTTTCCGACAGGGGTCGGACCGGGGAGCTGTTTTTT	CASSLSDRGRTGELFF
16	NA	TRBJ2-6	TRBV29-1	TRBD1	TGCAGCGTTCTCGACAGGGGGCTTTCTGGGGCCAACGTCCTGACTTTC	CSVLDRGLSGANVLTF
17	NA	TRBJ2-3	TRBV6-4	NA	TGTGCCAGCAGATTCACGATGTGTATGGCTAGCACAGATACGCAGTATTTT	CASRFTMCMASTDTQYF
14	many	TRBJ2-2	TRBV3-1	NA	TGTGCCAGCAGCTTCCGGGTCGGGGGCGGGGAGCTGTTTTTT	CASSFRVGGGELFF
15	NA	TRBJ1-4	TRBV7-8	TRBD1	TGTGCCAGCAGCTTAAGACAGGGCTCTAATGAAAAACTGTTTTTT	CASSLRQGSNEKLFF
15	NA	TRBJ2-7	TRBV7-2	TRBD1	TGTGCCAGCAGCCAAGGACAGGGGCAGACCTACGAGCAGCACTTC	CASSQGQGQTYEQHF
15	NA	TRBJ1-4	TRBV7-2	NA	TGTGCCAGCAGCTTATATTGGGGGCCGAGTGAAAAACTGTTTTTT	CASSLYWGPSEKLFF
13	few	TRBJ1-1	TRBV5-1	NA	TGCGCCAGCCGGGACGGTCTGAACACTGAAGCTTTCTTT	CASRDGLNTEAFF
15	NA	TRBJ2-3	TRBV20-1	NA	TGCAGGGGGTCTCGTGGGGGTGCTAGCACAGATACGCAGTATTTT	CRGSRGGASTDTQYF
15	once	TRBJ2-3	TRBV2	NA	TGTGCCCGCAGTGAAACTCGCCAGCCCGGGCATACGCAGTATTTT	CARSETRQPGHTQYF
15	many	TRBJ2-7	TRBV15	NA	TGTGCCACCAGCAAAGAGGAGGGCCCCTCCTACGAGCAGTACTTC	CATSKEEGPSYEQYF
17	few	TRBJ2-7	TRBV18	TRBD2	TGTGCCAGCTCACCACCGCCCGGGACTAGTAGCGCCTACGAGCAGTACTTC	CASSPPPGTSSAYEQYF
16	many	TRBJ2-7	TRBV7-8	TRBD1	TGTGCCAGCAGCAAAGAACCGGGACAGGGATCCTACGAGCAGTACTTC	CASSKEPGQGSYEQYF